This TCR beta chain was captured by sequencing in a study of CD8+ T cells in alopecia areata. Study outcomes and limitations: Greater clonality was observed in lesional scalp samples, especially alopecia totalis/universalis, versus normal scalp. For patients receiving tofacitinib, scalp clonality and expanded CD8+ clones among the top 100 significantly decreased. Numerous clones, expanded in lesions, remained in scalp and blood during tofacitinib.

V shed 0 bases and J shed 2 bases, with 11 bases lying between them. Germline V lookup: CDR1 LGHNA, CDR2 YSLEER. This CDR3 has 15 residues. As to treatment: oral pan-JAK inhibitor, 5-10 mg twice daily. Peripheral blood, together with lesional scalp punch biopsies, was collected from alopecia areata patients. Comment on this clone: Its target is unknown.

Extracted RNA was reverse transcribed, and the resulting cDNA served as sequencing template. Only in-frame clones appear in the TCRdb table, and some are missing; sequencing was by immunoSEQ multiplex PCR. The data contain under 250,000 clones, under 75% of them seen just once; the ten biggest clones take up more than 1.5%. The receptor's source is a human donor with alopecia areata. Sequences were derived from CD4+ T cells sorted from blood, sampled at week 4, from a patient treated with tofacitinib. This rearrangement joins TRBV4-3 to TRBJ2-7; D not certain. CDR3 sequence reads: CASSQDVTVTYEQYF. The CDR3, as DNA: TGCGCCAGCAGCCAAGACGTTACAGTAACCTACGAGCAGTACTTC.